The sequence of this TCR beta chain was determined in a study of shared clonotypes between healthy human individuals. Study observations and caveats: Among the subsets, naive ones generally showed larger estimated richness than memory ones. Blood was the only sampled material, and tissue repertoires likely differ.

It was at deep level that the assay was run. Profiled with immunoSEQ multiplex PCR; TCRdb holds only in-frame clones, not every one. Of more than 2 million clones in the sample, approximately 95% were seen once. CD45RO-negative cells were positively selected for CCR7, leaving out terminally differentiated effector memory CD45RA+ cells. The germline V gene has CDR1 LGHNT and CDR2 FRNRAP. CDR3 length: 19 amino acids. The V segment lost 3 bases and the J segment 4 bases; nucleotides outside the gene matches: 16. Notes on this clone: Its antigen is unidentified.

This chain connects TRBV12-5 to TRBJ2-3, with 10 nucleotides matching TRBD1. This clonotype was obtained from a man between 18 and 35 years old in good health. The sample comprised naive CD8+ T cells sorted from blood. The CDR3 sequence: CASGFGDRGSSPSPDTQYF. The DNA for the CDR3 is TGTGCTAGTGGTTTTGGGGACAGGGGCTCTTCCCCATCCCCAGATACGCAGTATTTT. The full variable domain, in which reference TRBV12-5 and TRBJ2-3 provide the parts outside the CDR3, is DARVTQTPRHKVTEMGQEVTMRCQPILGHNTVFWYRQTMMQGLELLAYFRNRAPLDDSGMPKDRFSAEMPDATLATLKIQPSEPRDSAVYFCASGFGDRGSSPSPDTQYFGPGTRLTVL.